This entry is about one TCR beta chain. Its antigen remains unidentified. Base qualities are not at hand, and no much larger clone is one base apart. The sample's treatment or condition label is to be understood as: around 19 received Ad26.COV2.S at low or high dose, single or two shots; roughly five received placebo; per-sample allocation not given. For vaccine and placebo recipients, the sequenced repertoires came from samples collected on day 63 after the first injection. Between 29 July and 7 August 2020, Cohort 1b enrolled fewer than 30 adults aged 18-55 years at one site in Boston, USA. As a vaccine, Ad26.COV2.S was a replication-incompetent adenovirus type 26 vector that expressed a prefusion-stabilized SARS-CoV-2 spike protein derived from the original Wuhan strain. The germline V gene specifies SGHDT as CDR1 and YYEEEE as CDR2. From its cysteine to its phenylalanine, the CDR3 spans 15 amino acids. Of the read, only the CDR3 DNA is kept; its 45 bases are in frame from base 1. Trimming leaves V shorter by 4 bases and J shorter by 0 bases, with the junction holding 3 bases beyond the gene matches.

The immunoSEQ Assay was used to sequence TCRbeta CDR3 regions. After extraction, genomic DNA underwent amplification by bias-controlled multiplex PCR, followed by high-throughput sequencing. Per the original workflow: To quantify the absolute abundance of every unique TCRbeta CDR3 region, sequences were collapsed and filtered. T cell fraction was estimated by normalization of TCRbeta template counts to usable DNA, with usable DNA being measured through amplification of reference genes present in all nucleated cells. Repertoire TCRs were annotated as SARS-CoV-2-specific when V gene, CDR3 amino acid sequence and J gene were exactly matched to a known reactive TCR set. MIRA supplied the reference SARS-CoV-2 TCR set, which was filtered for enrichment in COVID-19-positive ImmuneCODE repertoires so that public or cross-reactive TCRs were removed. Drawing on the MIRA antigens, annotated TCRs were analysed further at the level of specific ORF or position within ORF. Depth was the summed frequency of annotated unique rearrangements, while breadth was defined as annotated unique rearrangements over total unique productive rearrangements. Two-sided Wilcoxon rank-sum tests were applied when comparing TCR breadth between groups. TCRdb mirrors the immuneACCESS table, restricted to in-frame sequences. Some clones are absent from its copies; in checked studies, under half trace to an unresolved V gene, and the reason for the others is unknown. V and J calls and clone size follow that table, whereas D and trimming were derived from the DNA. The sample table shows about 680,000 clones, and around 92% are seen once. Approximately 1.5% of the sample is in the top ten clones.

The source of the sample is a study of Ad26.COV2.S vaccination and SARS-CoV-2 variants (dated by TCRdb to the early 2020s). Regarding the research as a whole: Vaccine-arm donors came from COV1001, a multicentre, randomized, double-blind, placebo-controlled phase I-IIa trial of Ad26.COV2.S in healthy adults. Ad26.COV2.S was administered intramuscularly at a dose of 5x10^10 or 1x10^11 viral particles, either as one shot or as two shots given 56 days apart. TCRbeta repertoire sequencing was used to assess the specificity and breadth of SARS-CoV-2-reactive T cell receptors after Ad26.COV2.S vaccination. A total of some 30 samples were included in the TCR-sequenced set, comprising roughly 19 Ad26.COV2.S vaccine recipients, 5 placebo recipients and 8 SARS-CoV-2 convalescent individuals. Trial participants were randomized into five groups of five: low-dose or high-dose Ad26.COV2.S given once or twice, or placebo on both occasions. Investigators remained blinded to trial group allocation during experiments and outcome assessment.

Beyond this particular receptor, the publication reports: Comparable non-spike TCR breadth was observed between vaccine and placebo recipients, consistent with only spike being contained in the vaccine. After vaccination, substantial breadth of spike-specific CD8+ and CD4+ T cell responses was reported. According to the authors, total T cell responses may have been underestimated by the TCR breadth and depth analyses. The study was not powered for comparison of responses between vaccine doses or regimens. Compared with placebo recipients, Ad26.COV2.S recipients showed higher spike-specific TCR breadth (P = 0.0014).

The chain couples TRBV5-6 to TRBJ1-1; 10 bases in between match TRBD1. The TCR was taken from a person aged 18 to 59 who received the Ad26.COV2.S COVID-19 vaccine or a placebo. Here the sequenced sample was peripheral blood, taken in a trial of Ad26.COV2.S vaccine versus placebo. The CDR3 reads CASSPDRGMNTEAFF. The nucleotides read TGTGCCAGCAGCCCGGACAGGGGGATGAACACTGAAGCTTTCTTT.